Presented here are 31 T cell receptor beta chains from one specimen sequenced in a study of OX40 agonist ivuxolimab in advanced cancers. TCRdb's copy holds only in-frame clones and misses some; the assay was immunoSEQ multiplex PCR. Of fewer than 50,000 clones in the sample, around 90% were seen once. Sequencing was performed on CD4+ or CD8+ T cells sorted from blood, taken in a trial of the OX40 agonist ivuxolimab. Receptor source: an adult with an advanced solid tumor such as melanoma, head and neck, liver or kidney cancer.

The V gene is TRBV4-3, the J gene TRBJ1-5; D is ambiguous. This CDR3 contains 14 residues. CDR1 is LGHNA and CDR2 is YSLEER in the germline V gene. Trimming pared 4 bases from V and 3 bases from J, leaving 10 bases between. The CDR3 DNA reads TGCGCCAGCAGCCCGTCGACGGTCAATCAGCCCCAGCATTTT. Amino acids: CASSPSTVNQPQHF.

This chain uses TRBV5-1 with TRBJ1-1; 7 positions match TRBD1. V lost 4 bases, J lost 3 bases, and 3 bases stayed unmatched. Germline V gene data show CDR1 as SGHRS and CDR2 as YFSETQ. The CDR3 length is 13 residues. The CDR3 nucleotides read TGCGCCAGCAGCCCTACAGGGGACACTGAAGCTTTCTTT. Translated, it gives CASSPTGDTEAFF.

The chain uses TRBV19 and TRBJ1-2; TRBD1 aligns across 7 bases. CDR3 length: 14 amino acids. CDR1 and CDR2 (germline): LNHDA, SQIVND (reference sequence). V gave up 4 bases and J gave up 7 bases; unmatched junction bases: 9. Here the CDR3 DNA reads TGTGCCAGTAGTAACACAGGGGTCAGATCTGGCTACACCTTC. Translated: CASSNTGVRSGYTF. The full variable domain, rest sourced from reference TRBV19 and TRBJ1-2, is DGGITQSPKYLFRKEGQNVTLSCEQNLNHDAMYWYRQDPGQGLRLIYYSQIVNDFQKGDIAEGYSVSREKKESFPLTVTSAQKNPTAFYLCASSNTGVRSGYTFGSGTRLTVV.

CDR3 sequence: CSVETGRSGNTIYF. In nucleotides, the CDR3 is TGCAGCGTTGAAACAGGGCGGTCTGGAAACACCATATATTTT. The chain uses TRBV29-1 and TRBJ1-3; possible D gene TRBD1, 6 bases. V lost 2 bases and J 1 base, leaving 9 bases between the germline ends. The CDR3 loop spans 14 amino acids. The germline V gene encodes CDR1 SQVTM and CDR2 ANQGSEA.

The chain employs TRBV6-5 and TRBJ2-7; 8 bases map to TRBD2. The ends lost 6 bases at V and 1 base at J; junction bases unmatched: 5. The germline gives CDR1 MNHEY, CDR2 SVGAGI. The CDR3 loop spans 14 amino acids. DNA of the CDR3: TGTGCCAGCAGACCCGGGGGGGGTTCCTACGAGCAGTACTTC. This sequence encodes CASRPGGGSYEQYF.

This chain uses TRBV5-6 with TRBJ1-3, with D possibly matching TRBD1 (5 bases). Trimming cost V 1 base and J 3 bases, with 17 bases left between them. The length of the CDR3 is 17 residues. Germline loops: CDR1 SGHDT, CDR2 YYEEEE. The CDR3 here is CASSLSGRGTIGNTIYF. The CDR3 nucleotides are TGTGCCAGCAGCTTGTCGGGGAGGGGTACGATTGGAAACACCATATATTTT.

The gene calls are TRBV7-3 and TRBJ2-1, with D possibly TRBD1 on 5 matching bases. Between the trimmed V and J ends, which lost 3 bases and 0 bases, there was a span of 9 bases. This CDR3 is built from 15 residues. The V gene's germline CDR1 is SGHTA and CDR2 FQGTGA. CDR3 in amino acids: CASSLDIGSYNEQFF. The CDR3 region has the DNA TGTGCCAGCAGCTTGGACATAGGCTCCTACAATGAGCAGTTCTTC.

The chain couples TRBV11-2 to TRBJ2-3; D might be TRBD2 (7 bases). The CDR3 spans 17 residues. The V end was cut by 3 bases, the J end by 1 base, with 17 bases between. The germline CDR1 and CDR2 sequences are SGHAT and FQNNGV. The CDR3 sequence is CASSFKLGGLGTDTQYF. CDR3 DNA: TGTGCCAGCAGCTTCAAATTGGGGGGGCTTGGCACAGATACGCAGTATTTT.

The CDR3 DNA is TGCGCCAGCACAGAGAACACCGGGGAGCTGTTTTTT. It encodes CASTENTGELFF. J is TRBJ2-2 and V is TRBV5-1; D is ambiguous. The germline V and J ends were trimmed by 6 bases and 1 base, with 4 bases remaining between them. This CDR3 spans 12 amino acids. Germline lookup yields CDR1 SGHRS and CDR2 YFSETQ.

This clone came up once. V and J are TRBV7-8 and TRBJ1-2, with a tentative D call TRBD1 (5 bases). The germline V and J ends were trimmed by 5 bases and 8 bases, with 18 bases remaining between them. Per germline, CDR1 SGHVS and CDR2 FQNEAQ. CDR3 length: 14 amino acids. The CDR3 spells CASSLMGGARGYTF. For the CDR3, the DNA is TGTGCCAGCAGCCTTATGGGGGGAGCGCGGGGCTACACCTTC.

V and J are TRBV5-1 and TRBJ1-2; 8 bases are shared with TRBD1. The CDR3 runs 14 residues. The junction had 2 bases not matched to a gene; V was cut back by 0 bases and J by 4 bases. Germline V gene data show CDR1 as SGHRS and CDR2 as YFSETQ. The CDR3 DNA reads TGCGCCAGCAGCTTGGAAGGGACAGGCTATGGCTACACCTTC. Translated, it gives CASSLEGTGYGYTF.

The chain recombines TRBV7-9 with TRBJ1-1; D gene ambiguous. V gave up 2 bases and J gave up 3 bases, with 7 bases separating them. The CDR3 runs to 13 residues. CDR1 is SEHNR and CDR2 is FQNEAQ in the germline V gene (reference sequence). CDR3 region: CASSLSPDTEAFF. The CDR3 nucleotides read TGTGCCAGCAGCTTATCGCCGGACACTGAAGCTTTCTTT.

This chain uses TRBV4-1 with TRBJ1-1; 8 bases line up with TRBD1. Trimming cost V 3 bases and J 4 bases; bases outside gene matches: 10. The germline V gene encodes CDR1 MGHRA and CDR2 YSYEKL. This CDR3 has 16 amino acids. The CDR3 loop reads CASSHDGQGGFTEAFF. The CDR3 region has the DNA TGCGCCAGCAGCCACGACGGACAGGGAGGATTCACTGAAGCTTTCTTT.

The chain's CDR3 is CASSRRGTTNTGELFF. In nucleotides, the CDR3 is TGTGCCAGCAGTCGCCGCGGGACAACGAACACCGGGGAGCTGTTTTTT. This chain connects TRBV7-3 to TRBJ2-2; either TRBD1 or TRBD2 may supply D (6 bases each). V dropped 6 bases and J dropped 0 bases, with 14 bases sitting between them. The CDR3 consists of 16 residues. The germline V gene has CDR1 SGHTA and CDR2 FQGTGA.

V and J are TRBV7-3 and TRBJ2-1, with 9 bases lining up with TRBD2. The CDR3 has 14 amino acids. V shed 2 bases, J shed 10 bases, and the junction held 6 bases outside the gene matches. CDR1 SGHTA and CDR2 FQGTGA come from the germline V gene. CDR3 DNA: TGTGCCAGCAGCTTACGAGTTAGCGGGGGAGAGCAGTTCTTC. This sequence encodes CASSLRVSGGEQFF.

This clone came up once. V usage is TRBV5-8 and J usage is TRBJ1-1; TRBD1 matches 7 bases. Trimming at V came to 2 bases and at J to 7 bases, leaving 8 bases not matched to a gene. CDR1 and CDR2 (germline): SGHTS, YDEGEE. The CDR3 runs 14 residues. CDR3 sequence reads: CASSLRGLGIEAFF. The CDR3 region has the DNA TGTGCCAGCAGCTTAAGGGGGCTCGGCATTGAAGCTTTCTTT.

This chain uses TRBV29-1 with TRBJ2-3, with no clear D. The ends were cut back, 5 bases at V and 3 bases at J, with 3 bases in the middle. Germline lookup yields CDR1 SQVTM and CDR2 ANQGSEA. The CDR3 sequence is 10 residues long. CDR3 loop: CSVSTDTQYF. The CDR3 coding sequence is TGCAGCGTTAGTACAGATACGCAGTATTTT.

Worth noting for this clone: Other DNA sequences in the same sample also yield this CDR3. The CDR3 nucleotides are TGCGCCAGCAGCCTAAGAGGGGGGACTGAAGCTTTCTTT. Its protein is CASSLRGGTEAFF. The V gene is TRBV5-1, the J gene TRBJ1-1; TRBD1 might be the D (6 bases). Germline V CDR1 and CDR2: SGHRS, YFSETQ. The CDR3 loop spans 13 amino acids. The V and J ends lost 4 bases and 5 bases respectively, with 12 bases between them.

The count of this clone is one. The chain couples TRBV5-5 to TRBJ1-4; 10 bases line up with TRBD1. Germline V gives CDR1 SGHKS, CDR2 YYEKEE (reference sequence). CDR3 length: 15 residues. V dropped 0 bases and J dropped 8; count of bases not matched to a gene: 4. The DNA for the CDR3 is TGTGCCAGCAGCTTGGAAGGGACAGGGGAAGAAAAACTGTTTTTT. It translates to CASSLEGTGEEKLFF.

This chain connects TRBV7-8 to TRBJ2-1, with a weak D call TRBD1 (5 bases). Germline V CDR1 and CDR2: SGHVS, FQNEAQ. The length of the CDR3 is 14 residues. Trimming removed 5 bases at V and 7 bases at J, with 15 bases between. The CDR3: CASSPILGHNEQFF. CDR3 DNA sequence: TGTGCCAGCAGCCCGATACTGGGGCATAATGAGCAGTTCTTC.

The J gene is TRBJ2-1, the V gene TRBV4-1; 13 bases are shared with TRBD2. Germline V gene lookup returns CDR1 MGHRA and CDR2 YSYEKL. This CDR3 is built from 17 residues. The trim removed 3 bases at V and 9 bases at J, leaving 11 bases unmatched. The CDR3 nucleotides are TGCGCCAGCAGCCACCCCCGAGGGACTAGCGGGGTGGGTGAGCAGTTCTTC. The encoded protein is CASSHPRGTSGVGEQFF.

The gene calls are TRBV5-4 and TRBJ2-1, with 13 bases that match TRBD2. In germline, CDR1 is SGHNT, CDR2 YYREEE (reference sequence). The trim removed 8 bases at V and 0 bases at J, leaving 5 bases unmatched. The CDR3 runs to 16 residues. The CDR3 bases are TGTGCCAGTACTAGCGGGGGGGCTAGCTCCTACAATGAGCAGTTCTTC. Its translation: CASTSGGASSYNEQFF. The full variable domain, in which reference TRBV5-4 and TRBJ2-1 provide the parts outside the CDR3, is ETGVTQSPTHLIKTRGQQVTLRCSSQSGHNTVSWYQQALGQGPQFIFQYYREEENGRGNFPPRFSGLQFPNYSSELNVNALELDDSALYLCASTSGGASSYNEQFFGPGTRLTVL.

This chain uses TRBV7-3 with TRBJ2-2; no clear D gene. CDR1 and CDR2 from the germline V gene are SGHTA and FQGTGA. Trimming took off 1 base at V and 0 bases at J, with 9 bases between the two ends. This CDR3 has 16 residues. The CDR3, as DNA: TGTGCCAGCAGCTTAAGGAAAAACGCGAACACCGGGGAGCTGTTTTTT. This sequence encodes CASSLRKNANTGELFF.

This chain uses TRBV2 with TRBJ1-5; 7 nucleotides align to TRBD1. Trimming cost V 6 bases and J 6 bases; bases outside gene matches: 5. Germline lookup yields CDR1 SNHLY and CDR2 FYNNEI. The CDR3 is 13 residues long. The CDR3, as DNA: TGTGCCAGCAGACTTGACAGGGCTCAGCCCCAGCATTTT. Translating gives CASRLDRAQPQHF. The full variable domain, with the rest looked up from reference TRBV2 and TRBJ1-5, is EPEVTQTPSHQVTQMGQEVILRCVPISNHLYFYWYRQILGQKVEFLVSFYNNEISEKSEIFDDQFSVERPDGSNFTLKIRSTKLEDSAMYFCASRLDRAQPQHFGDGTRLSIL.

This chain links TRBV6-5 with TRBJ2-2; D not certain. Per the germline V gene, CDR1 is MNHEY and CDR2 is SVGAGI. CDR3 length equals 16 residues. The V end lost 0 bases, the J end lost 5 bases, and 13 bases lay between the germline ends. CDR3 in DNA: TGTGCCAGCAGTTACTCGTCCCATTGGGGAACCGGGGAGCTGTTTTTT. Encoded protein: CASSYSSHWGTGELFF.

The chain links TRBV5-6 to TRBJ2-1, with D tentatively TRBD2 (5 bases). The CDR3 is made up of 14 amino acids. Germline-derived CDR1 and CDR2 are SGHDT and YYEEEE. Trimming took 4 bases from V and 3 from J, leaving 11 bases between them. The DNA for the CDR3 is TGTGCCAGCAGCGAGAGGGCAAACTACAATGAGCAGTTCTTC. Amino acids: CASSERANYNEQFF.

The gene calls are TRBV29-1 and TRBJ1-1, with no clear D. Germline assignment: CDR1 SQVTM and CDR2 ANQGSEA. CDR3 length: 14 amino acids. V gave up 3 bases and J gave up 0 bases, with 11 bases separating them. CDR3 bases: TGCAGCGTTGATTTGGGCGGGGTGAACACTGAAGCTTTCTTT. This gives the protein CSVDLGGVNTEAFF.

This clone was detected only a few times. This chain uses TRBV9 with TRBJ1-1, with D unclear. The germline CDR1 and CDR2 sequences are SGDLS and YYNGEE. The CDR3 sequence is 14 residues long. The V and J ends lost 0 bases and 4 bases respectively, with 10 bases between them. The CDR3 bases are TGTGCCAGCAGCGTAGTTAGCTCGGGCACTGAAGCTTTCTTT. It yields the protein CASSVVSSGTEAFF.

CDR3 DNA: TGTGCCAGCAGCTTACTAGGAGGCGACACTGAAGCTTTCTTT. Translated: CASSLLGGDTEAFF. J is TRBJ1-1 and V is TRBV7-3; D gene uncertain. Trimming removed 2 bases at V and 3 bases at J, with 10 bases between. Germline V gene data show CDR1 as SGHTA and CDR2 as FQGTGA. This CDR3 comprises 14 residues.

The CDR3 region has the DNA TGTGCCAGCAGCTTTATAGATACGCAGTATTTT. Its translation is CASSFIDTQYF. The V gene is TRBV11-3, the J gene TRBJ2-3; D remains unclear. The CDR3 runs 11 residues. Trimming took 3 bases from V and 5 from J, leaving 3 bases between them. CDR1 and CDR2 from the germline V gene are SGHNT and YENEEA. The full variable domain, completed using reference TRBV11-3 and TRBJ2-3, is EAGVVQSPRYKIIEKKQPVAFWCNPISGHNTLYWYLQNLGQGPELLIRYENEEAVDDSQLPKDRFSAERLKGVDSTLKIQPAELGDSAVYLCASSFIDTQYFGPGTRLTVL.

The V call is TRBV7-8, the J call TRBJ2-3; tentative D call: TRBD2 (5 bases). The V gene's germline CDR1 is SGHVS and CDR2 FQNEAQ. This CDR3 has 16 amino acids. The V gene lost 4 bases and the J gene lost 0 bases, with 14 bases spanning the gap. The CDR3 region has the DNA TGTGCCAGCAGCTCCGGCCTAGACTATAGCACAGATACGCAGTATTTT. This gives the protein CASSSGLDYSTDTQYF.